This T cell receptor (beta chain) was identified during a study of human T cells and chemical hapten exposure. Individual cDNA molecules (in the library) carried attached unique molecular identifiers. TCRdb fed the RACE reads into MiXCR, producing one record per CDR3 protein. The sample includes 380,000 or so distinct CDR3 sequences, about 4.8% of them seen just once. Germline assignment: CDR1 MNHNS and CDR2 SASEGT. The CDR3 runs 14 residues. Of note for this clonotype: This could be a read error, since a much larger clone is one nucleotide away.

As for time point: patch test 1, 2 weeks after DPC sensitization. Treatment in this sample: therapeutic diphenylcyclopropenone sensitization with weekly scalp DPC. V usage is TRBV6-1 and J usage is TRBJ2-7, with 8 bases matching TRBD1. This clonotype was obtained from a woman aged 50 to 65 with alopecia areata. Some clones in this sample may be carry-over from other donors' samples. The specimen was whole blood, collected in connection with sensitization to the hapten diphenylcyclopropenone (DPC). The CDR3 sequence: CVSSEADRGYEQYF. The CDR3 coding sequence is TGTGTCAGCAGTGAAGCTGACAGGGGATACGAGCAGTACTTC.